These 26 T cell receptor beta chains share one sample of origin, sequenced in a study of cytomegalovirus exposure and HLA in healthy donors. PCR used 60 Vbeta primers and 13 Jbeta primers. Assay: immunoSEQ multiplex PCR; the TCRdb copy retains only in-frame clones and omits some. The sample has about 130,000 clones; about 85% are singletons. The material sequenced was PBMCs. The source is a woman aged 25 to 39 in good health and CMV-seropositive.

This clone was seen more than once but under ten times. V usage is TRBV29-1 and J usage is TRBJ1-2; D is possibly TRBD1 (5 bases). The V end was cut by 4 bases, the J end by 0 bases, with 9 bases between. The germline gives CDR1 SQVTM, CDR2 ANQGSEA. The CDR3 loop spans 13 amino acids. The CDR3 nucleotides read TGCAGCGTTGGTGACAGATCTAACTATGGCTACACCTTC. Amino acids: CSVGDRSNYGYTF.

The CDR3 spells CASNTGLGNQPQHF. The CDR3 coding sequence is TGTGCCAGCAATACAGGGTTGGGCAATCAGCCCCAGCATTTT. The chain links TRBV6-1 to TRBJ1-5, with D maybe TRBD1 (6 bases). Trimming removed 7 bases from V and 2 bases from J, with 12 bases in between. The germline V gene has CDR1 MNHNS and CDR2 SASEGT. This CDR3 is 14 amino acids long.

This clone showed up just a few times. CDR3 sequence (DNA): TGTGCCAGCAGCGAAGGGTACGGGAGCTATGGCTACACCTTC. Residues: CASSEGYGSYGYTF. The V gene is TRBV9, the J gene TRBJ1-2; no firm D call. Germline assignment: CDR1 SGDLS and CDR2 YYNGEE. The ends were cut back, 3 bases at V and 4 bases at J, with 13 bases in the middle. The CDR3 loop spans 14 amino acids.

The rearrangement joins TRBV11-3 to TRBJ2-1; 11 bases match TRBD1. This CDR3 comprises 16 residues. Germline V gene data show CDR1 as SGHNT and CDR2 as YENEEA. With V trimmed by 2 bases and J by 5 bases, 5 bases remained unmatched. Here the CDR3 reads CASSLQGTGGHNEQFF. The CDR3 DNA follows: TGTGCCAGCAGCTTACAAGGGACAGGGGGTCACAATGAGCAGTTCTTC.

This chain uses TRBV27 with TRBJ2-1; TRBD2 might be the D (6 bases). V was clipped by 11 bases and J by 3 bases, with 11 bases between them. This CDR3 spans 12 amino acids. Germline V gene data show CDR1 as MNHEY and CDR2 as SMNVEV (reference sequence). This chain's CDR3 is CACGANYNEQFF. CDR3 DNA: TGTGCCTGCGGGGCCAACTACAATGAGCAGTTCTTC.

The chain joins TRBV5-5 to TRBJ1-5; D might be TRBD1 (6 bases). Trimming left V 4 bases short and J 2 bases short, with 13 bases between. The length of the CDR3 is 15 residues. Germline CDR1 is SGHKS and CDR2 is YYEKEE (reference sequence). CDR3 DNA: TGTGCCAGCAGCCCACGAGGGGGAGGCAATCAGCCCCAGCATTTT. It codes for CASSPRGGGNQPQHF.

This chain connects TRBV6-1 to TRBJ1-1; D is undetermined. Germline loops: CDR1 MNHNS, CDR2 SASEGT. The CDR3 extends over 14 amino acids. V lost 1 base and J lost 7, with 13 bases in between. CDR3 sequence reads: CASSEVGHSLEAFF. CDR3 bases: TGTGCCAGCAGTGAAGTCGGTCACAGCCTTGAAGCTTTCTTT.

This clone has a single count. The same CDR3 can be traced to other DNA sequences in this sample. The chain is built from TRBV5-1 and TRBJ1-6, with 9 bases lining up with TRBD1. V shed 1 base, J shed 7 bases, and the junction held 9 bases outside the gene matches. CDR1 and CDR2 (germline): SGHRS, YFSETQ. The CDR3 is 17 amino acids. The CDR3 spells CASSLSTVGQGNSPLHF. DNA of the CDR3: TGCGCCAGCAGCTTGTCGACGGTCGGACAGGGGAATTCACCCCTCCACTTT. The entire variable domain, with the rest obtained from reference TRBV5-1 and TRBJ1-6, is as follows: KAGVTQTPRYLIKTRGQQVTLSCSPISGHRSVSWYQQTPGQGLQFLFEYFSETQRNKGNFPGRFSGRQFSNSRSEMNVSTLELGDSALYLCASSLSTVGQGNSPLHFGNGTRLTVT.

V usage is TRBV7-9 and J usage is TRBJ1-2; no definite D call. Germline V lookup: CDR1 SEHNR, CDR2 FQNEAQ (reference sequence). CDR3 length equals 13 residues. V was pared by 5 bases and J by 4 bases, with 11 bases between. The CDR3 bases are TGTGCCAGCAGCGCTGGACTGGCCTATGGCTACACCTTC. As protein: CASSAGLAYGYTF. Supplemented by reference TRBV7-9 and TRBJ1-2, the full variable domain reads DTGVSQNPRHKITKRGQNVTFRCDPISEHNRLYWYRQTLGQGPEFLTYFQNEAQLEKSRLLSDRFSAERPKGSFSTLEIQRTEQGDSAMYLCASSAGLAYGYTFGSGTRLTVV.

The chain carries TRBV7-2 and TRBJ1-2; tentative D call: TRBD1 (5 bases). CDR1 and CDR2 from the germline V gene are SGHTA and FQGNSA. The CDR3 spans 13 residues. The V gene lost 7 bases and the J gene lost 4 bases, with 13 bases spanning the gap. The CDR3 coding sequence is TGTGCCAGCACCGGGGGACGGTCCTATGGCTACACCTTC. This sequence encodes CASTGGRSYGYTF. The variable domain in full, completed from reference TRBV7-2 and TRBJ1-2, reads GAGVSQSPSNKVTEKGKDVELRCDPISGHTALYWYRQSLGQGLEFLIYFQGNSAPDKSGLPSDRFSAERTGGSVSTLTIQRTQQEDSAVYLCASTGGRSYGYTFGSGTRLTVV.

The chain carries TRBV7-3 and TRBJ1-5, with TRBD1 as a possible D gene (5 bases). Germline CDR1 SGHTA, CDR2 FQGTGA. CDR3 length equals 15 residues. V was shortened by 1 base and J by 7 bases, with 14 bases between the two germline ends. Written as DNA, the CDR3 is TGTGCCAGCAGCTTAAGTGGGGGAGCGGGACAGCCCCAGCATTTT. Amino acids: CASSLSGGAGQPQHF.

This chain connects TRBV6-6 to TRBJ1-5, with TRBD1 as a possible D gene (6 bases). V gave up 8 bases and J gave up 4 bases, with 18 bases separating them. The CDR3 length is 15 residues. The V gene's germline CDR1 is MNHNY and CDR2 SVGAGI (reference sequence). In DNA form, the CDR3 reads TGTGCCAGCTCGAAGGACAGCTCGGGGAATCAGCCCCAGCATTTT. It yields the protein CASSKDSSGNQPQHF.

This clone ranks as medium-sized. CDR3 coding DNA: TGTGCCAGCGGGTATGGACAGTCCAATGAAAAACTGTTTTTT. Protein: CASGYGQSNEKLFF. This chain links TRBV27 with TRBJ1-4; the D gene is possibly TRBD1 (6 bases). The ends were cut back, 8 bases at V and 5 bases at J, with 15 bases in the middle. This CDR3 has 14 residues. The germline gives CDR1 MNHEY, CDR2 SMNVEV (reference sequence). Supplemented by reference TRBV27 and TRBJ1-4, the full variable domain reads EAQVTQNPRYLITVTGKKLTVTCSQNMNHEYMSWYRQDPGLGLRQIYYSMNVEVTDKGDVPEGYKVSRKEKRNFPLILESPSPNQTSLYFCASGYGQSNEKLFFGSGTQLSVL.

The CDR3 DNA reads TGTGCAGTCCGAGGGCAGAGCGGGGGATATGGCTACACCTTC. It specifies CAVRGQSGGYGYTF. The chain is built from TRBV28 and TRBJ1-2; TRBD1 might be the D (5 bases). The CDR3 totals 14 residues. The V gene's germline CDR1 is MDHEN and CDR2 SYDVKM.

The J gene is TRBJ2-2, the V gene TRBV9, with 9 bases matching TRBD2. There are 16 residues in the CDR3. The V and J ends lost 0 bases and 5 bases, in that order; junction bases with no gene match: 5. Germline V CDR1 and CDR2: SGDLS, YYNGEE. For the CDR3, the DNA is TGTGCCAGCAGCGTAGATGGCGGGGGGGCAACCGGGGAGCTGTTTTTT. It encodes CASSVDGGGATGELFF.

The rearrangement links TRBV7-6 to TRBJ2-1, with TRBD1 matching over 9 bases. Germline V gene sequence: CDR1 SGHVS, CDR2 FNYEAQ. Unmatched junction bases numbered 2, after V lost 6 bases and J lost 8 bases. This CDR3 is built from 12 residues. CDR3 in DNA: TGTGCCAGCAGTGACAGGGGGTATGAGCAGTTCTTC. This encodes CASSDRGYEQFF.

The V gene is TRBV27, the J gene TRBJ2-7; D is possibly TRBD1 (5 bases). V was cut by 6 bases and J by 3 bases, with 21 bases left in between. This CDR3 is built from 16 residues. Germline V CDR1 and CDR2: MNHEY, SMNVEV (reference sequence). In DNA, the CDR3 is TGTGCCAGCAGCCCTGGTCCCTCCAGGGAAATCTACGAGCAGTACTTC. It translates to CASSPGPSREIYEQYF.

V and J are TRBV4-2 and TRBJ1-4; D gene ambiguous. The CDR3 totals 14 residues. V lost 1 base, J lost 8 bases, and 11 bases lay in between. Per the germline V gene, CDR1 is LGHNA and CDR2 is YNFKEQ. The chain's CDR3 is CASSQVGSKEKLFF. The CDR3 DNA is TGTGCCAGCAGCCAAGTAGGGAGTAAGGAAAAACTGTTTTTT.

The rearrangement joins TRBV27 to TRBJ2-7; 8 bases are shared with TRBD2. The length of the CDR3 is 14 residues. The junction had 6 bases not matched to a gene; V was cut back by 3 bases and J by 5 bases. Germline V gene lookup returns CDR1 MNHEY and CDR2 SMNVEV (reference sequence). The CDR3 region has the DNA TGTGCCAGCAGTTTTGGACTAGCCACCGACGAGCAGTACTTC. The encoded protein is CASSFGLATDEQYF.

Notes on this clone: Additional DNA sequences in this sample encode the identical CDR3. J is TRBJ2-3 and V is TRBV5-1; D perhaps matches TRBD1 (5 bases). The germline V and J ends were trimmed by 0 bases and 3 bases, with 8 bases remaining between them. The CDR3 totals 14 residues. CDR1 is SGHRS and CDR2 is YFSETQ in the germline V gene. The CDR3: CASSLVSGTDTQYF. The CDR3 nucleotides are TGCGCCAGCAGCTTGGTGTCAGGGACAGATACGCAGTATTTT.

This chain uses TRBV28 with TRBJ1-2; 7 bases are shared with TRBD1. Germline V gene lookup returns CDR1 MDHEN and CDR2 SYDVKM. After removal of 2 bases from V and 10 bases from J, the junction contained 10 bases not matched to a gene. This CDR3 spans 14 amino acids. The CDR3 sequence: CASSLAGGTASYTF. The CDR3 DNA reads TGTGCCAGCAGTTTAGCTGGTGGGACAGCTTCCTACACCTTC.

The rearrangement uses TRBV2 and TRBJ1-5; D is possibly TRBD1 (5 bases). V was pared by 6 bases and J by 1 base, with 10 bases between. This CDR3 has 14 residues. Germline-derived CDR1 and CDR2 are SNHLY and FYNNEI. This CDR3 is CASRQGLSNQPQHF. CDR3 bases: TGTGCCAGCAGGCAGGGTCTGAGCAATCAGCCCCAGCATTTT. The full variable domain, completed using reference TRBV2 and TRBJ1-5, is EPEVTQTPSHQVTQMGQEVILRCVPISNHLYFYWYRQILGQKVEFLVSFYNNEISEKSEIFDDQFSVERPDGSNFTLKIRSTKLEDSAMYFCASRQGLSNQPQHFGDGTRLSIL.

J is TRBJ2-5 and V is TRBV9, with 7 positions matching TRBD2. V was pared by 0 bases and J by 3 bases, with 2 bases of the junction left unmatched. The CDR3 is 14 residues long. Germline CDR1 is SGDLS and CDR2 is YYNGEE. CDR3 protein: CASSVGAGEETQYF. The CDR3 DNA sequence: TGTGCCAGCAGCGTAGGGGCGGGAGAAGAGACCCAGTACTTC. Supplemented by reference TRBV9 and TRBJ2-5, the full variable domain reads DSGVTQTPKHLITATGQRVTLRCSPRSGDLSVYWYQQSLDQGLQFLIQYYNGEERAKGNILERFSAQQFPDLHSELNLSSLELGDSALYFCASSVGAGEETQYFGPGTRLLVL.

In its sample, this clone was seen once. Germline is not matched at one junction end, which may reflect a read error. The chain couples TRBV9 to TRBJ2-5; weak D call: TRBD2 (5 bases). CDR3 size: 12 residues. In germline, CDR1 is SGDLS, CDR2 YYNGEE. The CDR3 is CASSVYGETQYF. CDR3 DNA sequence: TGTGCCAGCAGCGTCTACGGGGAGACCCAATACTTC.

The chain recombines TRBV9 with TRBJ2-2; a possible D gene is TRBD1 (6 bases). Germline V gene lookup returns CDR1 SGDLS and CDR2 YYNGEE. V shed 0 bases and J shed 7 bases, with 13 bases lying between them. The CDR3 length is 15 residues. As DNA, the CDR3 is TGTGCCAGCAGCGTAGTGGGGGCGGGCAACGGGGAGCTGTTTTTT. Protein sequence: CASSVVGAGNGELFF. The whole variable domain, remainder taken from reference TRBV9 and TRBJ2-2, is DSGVTQTPKHLITATGQRVTLRCSPRSGDLSVYWYQQSLDQGLQFLIQYYNGEERAKGNILERFSAQQFPDLHSELNLSSLELGDSALYFCASSVVGAGNGELFFGEGSRLTVL.

The CDR3 region is CASSLGQGTLTDTQYF. CDR3 DNA sequence: TGTGCCAGCAGCTTAGGCCAAGGGACTTTAACAGATACGCAGTATTTT. The V gene is TRBV13, the J gene TRBJ2-3; D is perhaps TRBD2 (6 bases). The V gene lost 0 bases and the J gene lost 3 bases, with 13 bases spanning the gap. CDR3 length: 16 amino acids. CDR1 PRHDT and CDR2 FYEKMQ come from the germline V gene (reference sequence).